Listed here are 9 T cell receptor beta chains from one sample, sequenced in a study of patients and donors after allogeneic stem cell transplantation. TCRdb used MiXCR to reprocess the RT-PCR reads, holding one entry per CDR3 protein. The sample yields 200,000 to 250,000 distinct CDR3 sequences, roughly two fifths seen once. The sample consisted of blood, either unsorted or a sorted T cell fraction (not recorded which). These receptor sequences come from a human donor who was either an allogeneic HSCT recipient or a stem cell or donor lymphocyte infusion donor (not recorded which). It is not recorded whose cells these are; they may come from a transplant donor.

This clonotype has only a few counts. The chain couples TRBV12-3 or TRBV12-4 to TRBJ1-1; 9 nucleotides match TRBD1. The length of the CDR3 is 17 residues. The V gene end was trimmed by 5 bases and the J gene end by 7 bases; junction bases not matched to a gene: 17. The chain's CDR3 is CASSPIQRDRDTIEAFF. CDR3 coding DNA: TGTGCCAGCAGTCCTATTCAGAGGGACAGGGACACCATTGAAGCTTTCTTT.

The V and J genes are TRBV5-1 and TRBJ1-1; 7 nucleotides line up with TRBD1. Germline loops: CDR1 SGHRS, CDR2 YFSETQ. With V trimmed by 4 bases and J by 2 bases, 8 bases remained unmatched. This CDR3 region has 15 residues. Written as DNA, the CDR3 is TGCGCCAGCAGCCAGGGGGACAGACTAAACACTGAAGCTTTCTTT. Protein product: CASSQGDRLNTEAFF.

The V and J genes are TRBV3-1 and TRBJ2-7; 8 bases fit TRBD2. The CDR3 spans 16 residues. The trim removed 1 base at V and 0 bases at J, leaving 5 bases unmatched. The V gene's germline CDR1 is LGHDT and CDR2 YNNKEL (reference sequence). This CDR3 is CASSQASGGYSYEQYF. The CDR3 region has the DNA TGTGCCAGCAGCCAAGCCAGCGGGGGATACTCCTACGAGCAGTACTTC.

CDR3 DNA sequence: TGCAGTGCTAGACGGTCCCAGAGCTACGAGCAGTACTTC. It translates to CSARRSQSYEQYF. The chain joins TRBV20-1 to TRBJ2-7; D is undetermined. V lost 2 bases and J lost 3, with 11 bases in between. This CDR3 is built from 13 residues. Germline CDR1 is DFQATT and CDR2 is SNEGSKA (reference sequence).

V is TRBV4-2 and J is TRBJ1-5; no clear D gene. The germline V gene encodes CDR1 LGHNA and CDR2 YNFKEQ. Trimming removed 3 bases at V and 4 bases at J, with 4 bases between. This CDR3 has 12 residues. The CDR3 spells CASSQLNQPQHF. The CDR3 nucleotides read TGTGCCAGCAGCCAGTTGAATCAGCCCCAGCATTTT.

This clonotype was recorded only once. This chain uses TRBV15 with TRBJ1-4; TRBD1 matches 7 bases. Losses at the gene ends were 3 bases for V and 3 bases for J; bases not matched to a gene: 7. CDR1 is LNHNV, CDR2 YYDKDF, per germline (reference sequence). The CDR3 consists of 16 residues. The DNA for the CDR3 is TGTGCCACCAGCAGGGGGGTACAGGGGCCTAATGAAAAACTGTTTTTT. It encodes CATSRGVQGPNEKLFF.

This chain connects TRBV7-6 to TRBJ1-1; 7 nucleotides align to TRBD1. Germline trimming cut 4 bases from V and 3 bases from J; bases unmatched to any gene: 8. The germline V gene has CDR1 SGHVS and CDR2 FNYEAQ. This CDR3 is 15 amino acids long. CDR3 residues: CASSYEQGQDTEAFF. DNA of the CDR3: TGTGCCAGCAGCTACGAACAGGGGCAGGACACTGAAGCTTTCTTT.

In this sample, this clonotype turned up once. This chain connects TRBV12-3 or TRBV12-4 to TRBJ2-2, with D tentatively TRBD1 or TRBD2 (6 bases each). The ends were cut back, 7 bases at V and 6 bases at J, with 12 bases in the middle. This CDR3 comprises 13 residues. This CDR3 reads CASNLRGAGELFF. CDR3 sequence (DNA): TGTGCCAGCAACTTAAGGGGGGCCGGGGAGCTGTTTTTT.

The rearrangement links TRBV24-1 to TRBJ1-2, with a tentative D call TRBD1 (5 bases). V shed 3 bases and J shed 2 bases, with 12 bases lying between them. CDR1 and CDR2 from the germline V gene are KGHDR and SFDVKD. The CDR3 is 15 residues long. The CDR3 here is CATSDPGTGNYGYTF. CDR3 sequence (DNA): TGTGCCACCAGTGATCCCGGGACGGGGAACTATGGCTACACCTTC.